This T cell receptor (beta chain) was retrieved from a study of T cells in Graves' hyperthyroidism and ophthalmopathy. This clonotype was seen only a few times. Its antigen is not known. Authors of the study amplified TCR beta CDR3 regions from RNA transcripts. HTBI primers drove first-round RT-PCR of the TCR CDR3. TCRdb processed the multiplex PCR reads anew with MiXCR; each CDR3 protein has one entry. Of roughly 580,000 distinct CDR3 sequences listed, roughly 14% were seen once; the top ten hold less than 6%. Study-level findings and limits: The model anticipated ophthalmopathy a median around six months pre-onset. The blood repertoire included most of the expanded thyroid clonotypes above 0.001.

Exclusion followed for patients with uncontrolled infection, other autoimmune disease, pregnancy or lactation. PBMCs stemmed from less than 13 ml fresh peripheral blood. Trimming stripped 0 bases from V and 3 bases from J, with 5 bases between. CDR1 LNHNV and CDR2 YYDKDF come from the germline V gene (reference sequence). CDR3 length: 13 residues. This chain joins TRBV15 and TRBJ1-1; D is unresolved. Input material: blood. The TCR originated in a woman aged 25-40 years with Graves' hyperthyroidism that later progressed to Graves' ophthalmopathy. Here the CDR3 reads CATSREGDTEAFF. The CDR3 region has the DNA TGTGCCACCAGCAGAGAGGGAGACACTGAAGCTTTCTTT.